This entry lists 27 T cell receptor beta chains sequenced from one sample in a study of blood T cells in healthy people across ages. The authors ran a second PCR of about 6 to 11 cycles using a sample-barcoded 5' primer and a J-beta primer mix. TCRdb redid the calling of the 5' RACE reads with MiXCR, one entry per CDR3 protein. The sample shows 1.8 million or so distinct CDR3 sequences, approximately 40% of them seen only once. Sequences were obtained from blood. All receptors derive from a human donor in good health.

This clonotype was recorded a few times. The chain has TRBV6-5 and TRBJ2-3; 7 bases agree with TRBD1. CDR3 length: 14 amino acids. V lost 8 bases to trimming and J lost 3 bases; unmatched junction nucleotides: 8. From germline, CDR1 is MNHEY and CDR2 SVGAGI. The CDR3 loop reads CASGRQGVTDTQYF. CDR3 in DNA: TGTGCCAGCGGGCGACAGGGTGTAACAGATACGCAGTATTTT.

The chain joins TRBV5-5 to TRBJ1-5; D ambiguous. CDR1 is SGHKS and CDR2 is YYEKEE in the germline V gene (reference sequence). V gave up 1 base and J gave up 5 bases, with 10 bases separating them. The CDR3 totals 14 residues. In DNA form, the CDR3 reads TGTGCCAGCAGCTTGTTGGACGGGTATCAGCCCCAGCATTTT. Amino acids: CASSLLDGYQPQHF.

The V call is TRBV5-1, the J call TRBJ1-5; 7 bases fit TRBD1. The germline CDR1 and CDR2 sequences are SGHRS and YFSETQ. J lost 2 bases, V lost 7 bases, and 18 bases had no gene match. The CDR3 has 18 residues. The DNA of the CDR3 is TGCGCCAGCCCCGGTGGGGACAGAAGGGGTGAGGGCAATCAGCCCCAGCATTTT. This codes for CASPGGDRRGEGNQPQHF.

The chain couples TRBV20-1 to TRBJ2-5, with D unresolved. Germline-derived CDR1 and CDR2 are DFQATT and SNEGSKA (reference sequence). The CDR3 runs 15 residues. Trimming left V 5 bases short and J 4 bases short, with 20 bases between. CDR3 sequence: CSALQTHRMGETQYF. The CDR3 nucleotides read TGCAGTGCTCTCCAAACACACAGAATGGGAGAGACCCAGTACTTC.

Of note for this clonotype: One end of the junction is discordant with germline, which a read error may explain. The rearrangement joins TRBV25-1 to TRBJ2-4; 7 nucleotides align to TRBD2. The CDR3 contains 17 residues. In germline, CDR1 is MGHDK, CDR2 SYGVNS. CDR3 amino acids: CASSESMGRVAKNIQHF. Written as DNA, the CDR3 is TGTGCCAGCAGTGAATCGATGGGGAGGGTTGCCAAAAACATTCAGCACTTC.

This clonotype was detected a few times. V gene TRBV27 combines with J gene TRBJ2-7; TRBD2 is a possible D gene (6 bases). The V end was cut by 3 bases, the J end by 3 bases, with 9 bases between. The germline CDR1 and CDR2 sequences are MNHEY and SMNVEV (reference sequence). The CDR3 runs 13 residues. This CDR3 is CASSFDGGYEQYF. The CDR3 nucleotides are TGTGCCAGCAGTTTCGACGGGGGCTACGAGCAGTACTTC.

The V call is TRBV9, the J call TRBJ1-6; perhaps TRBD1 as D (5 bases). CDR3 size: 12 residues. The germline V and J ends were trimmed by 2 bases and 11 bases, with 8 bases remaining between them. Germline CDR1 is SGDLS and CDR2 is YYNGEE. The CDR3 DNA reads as TGTGCCAGCAGCGTCCAGGGTCCACCCCTCCACTTT. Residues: CASSVQGPPLHF.

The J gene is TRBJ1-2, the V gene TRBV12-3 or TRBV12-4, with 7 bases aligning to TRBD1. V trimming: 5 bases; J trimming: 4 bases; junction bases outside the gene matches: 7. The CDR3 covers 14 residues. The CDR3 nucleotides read TGTGCCAGCAGTGGGATACAGGGGTTCTATGGCTACACCTTC. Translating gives CASSGIQGFYGYTF.

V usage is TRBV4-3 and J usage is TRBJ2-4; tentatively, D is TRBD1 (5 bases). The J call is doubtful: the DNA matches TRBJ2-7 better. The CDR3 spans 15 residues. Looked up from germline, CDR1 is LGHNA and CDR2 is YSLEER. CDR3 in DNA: TGCGCCAGCAGCCAAGCAGGCTCAACAGGAAACGAGCAGTACTTC. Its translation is CASSQAGSTGNEQYF.

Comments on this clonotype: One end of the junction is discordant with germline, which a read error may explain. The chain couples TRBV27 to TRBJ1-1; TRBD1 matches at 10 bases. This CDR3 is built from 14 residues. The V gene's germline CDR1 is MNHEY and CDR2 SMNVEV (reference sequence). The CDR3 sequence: CASSLATGGSEAFF. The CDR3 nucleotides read TGTGCTAGCAGTTTAGCGACAGGGGGCTCTGAAGCTTTCTTT.

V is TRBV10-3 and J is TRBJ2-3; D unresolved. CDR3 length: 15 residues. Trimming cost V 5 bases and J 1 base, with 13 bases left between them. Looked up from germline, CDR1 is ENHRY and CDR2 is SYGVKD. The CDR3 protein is CAISSGAGGTDTQYF. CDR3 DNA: TGTGCCATCAGTTCAGGCGCCGGAGGCACAGATACGCAGTATTTT.

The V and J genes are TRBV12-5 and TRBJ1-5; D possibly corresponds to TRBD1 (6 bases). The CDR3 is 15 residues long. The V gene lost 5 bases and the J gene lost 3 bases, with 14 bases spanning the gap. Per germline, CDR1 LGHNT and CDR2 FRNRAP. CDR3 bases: TGTGCTAGTGGTATAACCGGGACAAACAATCAGCCCCAGCATTTT. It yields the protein CASGITGTNNQPQHF.

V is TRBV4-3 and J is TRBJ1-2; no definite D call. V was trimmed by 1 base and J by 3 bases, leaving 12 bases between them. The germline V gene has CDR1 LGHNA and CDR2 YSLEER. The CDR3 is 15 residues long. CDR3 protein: CASSQGAGSYYGYTF. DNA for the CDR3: TGCGCCAGCAGCCAAGGTGCGGGATCTTACTATGGCTACACCTTC.

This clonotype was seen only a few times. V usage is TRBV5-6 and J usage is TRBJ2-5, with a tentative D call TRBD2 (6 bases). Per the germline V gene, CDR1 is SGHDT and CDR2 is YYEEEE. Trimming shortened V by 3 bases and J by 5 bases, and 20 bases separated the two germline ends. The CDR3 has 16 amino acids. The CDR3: CASSSDSDYLGETQYF. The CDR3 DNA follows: TGTGCCAGCAGCTCCGATTCGGACTACTTGGGGGAGACCCAGTACTTC. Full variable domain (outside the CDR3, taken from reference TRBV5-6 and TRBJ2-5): DAGVTQSPTHLIKTRGQQVTLRCSPKSGHDTVSWYQQALGQGPQFIFQYYEEEERQRGNFPDRFSGHQFPNYSSELNVNALLLGDSALYLCASSSDSDYLGETQYFGPGTRLLVL.

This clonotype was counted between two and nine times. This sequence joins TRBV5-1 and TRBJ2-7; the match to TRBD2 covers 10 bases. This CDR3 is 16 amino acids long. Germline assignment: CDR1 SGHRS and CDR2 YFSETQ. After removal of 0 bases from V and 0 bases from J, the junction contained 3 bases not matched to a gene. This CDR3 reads CASSLATSGDSYEQYF. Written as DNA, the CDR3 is TGCGCCAGCAGCTTGGCTACTAGCGGGGACTCCTACGAGCAGTACTTC.

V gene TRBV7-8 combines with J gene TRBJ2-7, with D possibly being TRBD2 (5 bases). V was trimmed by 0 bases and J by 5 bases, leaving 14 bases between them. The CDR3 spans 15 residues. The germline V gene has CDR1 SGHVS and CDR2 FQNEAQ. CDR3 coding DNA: TGTGCCAGCAGCTTAGCGGAGGTAGCGAACCACGAGCAGTACTTC. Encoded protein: CASSLAEVANHEQYF. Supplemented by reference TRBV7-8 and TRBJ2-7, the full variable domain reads GAGVSQSPRYKVAKRGQDVALRCDPISGHVSLFWYQQALGQGPEFLTYFQNEAQLDKSGLPSDRFFAERPEGSVSTLKIQRTQQEDSAVYLCASSLAEVANHEQYFGPGTRLTVT.

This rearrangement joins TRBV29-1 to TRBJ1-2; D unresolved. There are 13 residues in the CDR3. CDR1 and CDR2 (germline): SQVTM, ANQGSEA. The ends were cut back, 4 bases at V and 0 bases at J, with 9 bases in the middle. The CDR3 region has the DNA TGCAGCGTTGTTGACACATCTAACTATGGCTACACCTTC. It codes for CSVVDTSNYGYTF.

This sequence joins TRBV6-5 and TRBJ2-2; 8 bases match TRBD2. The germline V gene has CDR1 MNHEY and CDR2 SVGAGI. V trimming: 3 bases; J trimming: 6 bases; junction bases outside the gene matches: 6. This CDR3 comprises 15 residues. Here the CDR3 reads CASSYMAGGAGELFF. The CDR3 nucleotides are TGTGCCAGCAGTTATATGGCGGGGGGAGCCGGGGAGCTGTTTTTT.

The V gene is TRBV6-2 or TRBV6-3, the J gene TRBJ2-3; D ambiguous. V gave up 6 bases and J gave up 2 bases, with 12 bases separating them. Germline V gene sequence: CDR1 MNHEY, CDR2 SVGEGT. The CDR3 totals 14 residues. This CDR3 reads CASRERRSTDTQYF. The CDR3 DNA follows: TGTGCCAGCAGGGAAAGGAGATCCACAGATACGCAGTATTTT.

CDR3 residues: CASSLLKAYTDTQYF. CDR3 nucleotides: TGCGCCAGCAGCCTCCTGAAGGCCTACACAGATACGCAGTATTTT. The chain combines TRBV5-1 with TRBJ2-3; no definite D call. The CDR3 extends over 15 amino acids. Germline V gene data show CDR1 as SGHRS and CDR2 as YFSETQ. Trimming took 4 bases from V and 2 from J, leaving 14 bases between them.

The CDR3 coding sequence is TGCAGTGCTAGAGATTCTAGCGGGGGGCTTCCTGGGACCCAGTACTTC. Its translation is CSARDSSGGLPGTQYF. The V call is TRBV20-1, the J call TRBJ2-5; 11 positions agree with TRBD2. The CDR3 extends over 16 amino acids. The V gene's germline CDR1 is DFQATT and CDR2 SNEGSKA (reference sequence). V shed 0 bases, J shed 7 bases, and the junction held 10 bases outside the gene matches.

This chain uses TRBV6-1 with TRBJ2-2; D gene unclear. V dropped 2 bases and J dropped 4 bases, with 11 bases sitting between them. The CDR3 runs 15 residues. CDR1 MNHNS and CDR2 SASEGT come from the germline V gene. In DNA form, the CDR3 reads TGTGCCAGCAGTGAACTTGAAGAAGGCACCGGGGAGCTGTTTTTT. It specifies CASSELEEGTGELFF.

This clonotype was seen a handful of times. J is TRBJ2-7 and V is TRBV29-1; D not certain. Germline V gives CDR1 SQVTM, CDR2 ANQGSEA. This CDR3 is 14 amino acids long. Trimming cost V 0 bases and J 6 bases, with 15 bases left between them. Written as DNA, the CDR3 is TGCAGCGTTGAAGAGGGGTCGAGCGCTAGCGAGCAGTACTTC. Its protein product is CSVEEGSSASEQYF.

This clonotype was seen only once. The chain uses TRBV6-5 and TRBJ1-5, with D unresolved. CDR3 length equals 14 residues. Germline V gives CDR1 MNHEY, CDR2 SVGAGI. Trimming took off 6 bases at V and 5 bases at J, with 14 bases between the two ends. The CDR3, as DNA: TGTGCCAGCAGCCGTCAGGAAAATTATCAGCCCCAGCATTTT. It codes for CASSRQENYQPQHF.

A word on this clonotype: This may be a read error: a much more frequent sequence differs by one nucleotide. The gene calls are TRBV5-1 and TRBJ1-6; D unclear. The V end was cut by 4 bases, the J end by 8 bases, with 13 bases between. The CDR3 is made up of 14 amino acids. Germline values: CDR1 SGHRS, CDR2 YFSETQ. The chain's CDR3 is CASSPDGSDSPLHF. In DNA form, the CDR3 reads TGCGCCAGCAGCCCGGACGGTAGTGATTCACCCCTCCACTTT.

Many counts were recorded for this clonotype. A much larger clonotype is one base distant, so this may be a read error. The CDR3 sequence: CASALHSGANVRTF. The CDR3 DNA sequence: TGTGCCAGCGCCCTACACTCTGGGGCCAACGTCCGGACTTTC. The J gene is TRBJ2-6, the V gene TRBV7-8; possibly TRBD1 for D (5 bases). Germline CDR1 reads SGHVS; CDR2 reads FQNEAQ. CDR3 length: 14 residues.

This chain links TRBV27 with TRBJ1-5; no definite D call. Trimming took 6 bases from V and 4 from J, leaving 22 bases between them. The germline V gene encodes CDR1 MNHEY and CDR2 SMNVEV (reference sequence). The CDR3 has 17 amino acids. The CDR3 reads CASSPPEAGAGNQPQHF. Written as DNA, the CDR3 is TGTGCCAGCAGCCCCCCGGAGGCAGGTGCGGGGAATCAGCCCCAGCATTTT.